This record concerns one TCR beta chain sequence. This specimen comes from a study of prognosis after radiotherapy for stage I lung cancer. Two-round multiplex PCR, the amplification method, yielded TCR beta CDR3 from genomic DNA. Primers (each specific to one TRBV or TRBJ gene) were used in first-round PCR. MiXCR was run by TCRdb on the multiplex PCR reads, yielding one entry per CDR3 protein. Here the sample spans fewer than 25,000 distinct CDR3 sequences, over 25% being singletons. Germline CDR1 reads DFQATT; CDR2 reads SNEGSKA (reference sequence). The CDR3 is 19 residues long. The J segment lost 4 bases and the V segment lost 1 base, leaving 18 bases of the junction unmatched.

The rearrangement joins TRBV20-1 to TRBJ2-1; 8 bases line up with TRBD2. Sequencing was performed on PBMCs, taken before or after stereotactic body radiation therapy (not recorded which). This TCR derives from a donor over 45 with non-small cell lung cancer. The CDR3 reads CSARATVQLAEGRYNEQFF. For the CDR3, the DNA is TGCAGTGCTAGAGCGACCGTGCAACTAGCGGAAGGCCGGTACAATGAGCAGTTCTTC.